The 22 T cell receptor beta chains in this list originate from one sample, sequenced in a study of identical twins. Using its own MiXCR run on the 5' RACE reads, TCRdb lists one record per CDR3 protein. The table includes 200,000 to 250,000 distinct CDR3 sequences, over 13% detected once. The sequenced material came from memory (CD45RO+) T cells sorted from blood. These receptor sequences come from a young woman in good health.

This clonotype has a count of ten or more. The chain uses TRBV6-6 and TRBJ2-3; D is unresolved. Germline CDR1 MNHNY, CDR2 SVGAGI (reference sequence). This CDR3 contains 13 residues. Between the trimmed V and J ends, which lost 6 bases and 2 bases, there was a span of 9 bases. The CDR3 spells CASRTYITDTQYF. DNA of the CDR3: TGTGCCAGCAGAACTTACATCACAGATACGCAGTATTTT.

This clonotype was found once. Written as DNA, the CDR3 is TGCAGTGCTCTGAACGGGGGGAGCAGCACAGATACGCAGTATTTT. Translating it yields CSALNGGSSTDTQYF. The chain is built from TRBV20-1 and TRBJ2-3; 7 bases line up with TRBD2. CDR3 size: 15 residues. Germline loops: CDR1 DFQATT, CDR2 SNEGSKA (reference sequence). J gave up 0 bases and V 5 bases, and 8 bases lay outside the gene matches.

This clonotype was seen many times. The gene calls are TRBV20-1 and TRBJ2-5; TRBD1 matches at 11 bases. CDR3 size: 14 residues. Germline V gene data show CDR1 as DFQATT and CDR2 as SNEGSKA (reference sequence). The trim removed 0 bases at V and 7 bases at J, leaving 4 bases unmatched. This CDR3 is CSARDWGQGGTQYF. The DNA for the CDR3 is TGCAGTGCTAGAGATTGGGGACAGGGGGGGACCCAGTACTTC.

This rearrangement joins TRBV5-1 to TRBJ2-1; a possible D gene is TRBD2 (6 bases). The CDR3 runs 15 residues. The germline V gene has CDR1 SGHRS and CDR2 YFSETQ. Trimming took 3 bases from V and 1 from J, leaving 11 bases between them. Here the CDR3 reads CASSSIAASYNEQFF. Written as DNA, the CDR3 is TGCGCCAGCAGCTCCATAGCGGCATCCTACAATGAGCAGTTCTTC. Using reference TRBV5-1 and TRBJ2-1 for the parts outside the CDR3, the full variable domain is KAGVTQTPRYLIKTRGQQVTLSCSPISGHRSVSWYQQTPGQGLQFLFEYFSETQRNKGNFPGRFSGRQFSNSRSEMNVSTLELGDSALYLCASSSIAASYNEQFFGPGTRLTVL.

This clonotype was detected only a few times. V and J are TRBV3-1 and TRBJ2-2; 15 positions match TRBD2. This CDR3 is 17 amino acids long. Trimming at V came to 4 bases and at J to 5 bases, leaving 5 bases not matched to a gene. CDR1 and CDR2 from the germline V gene are LGHDT and YNNKEL (reference sequence). The CDR3 region is CASSRGLAGGITGELFF. The DNA of the CDR3 is TGTGCCAGCAGCCGCGGACTAGCGGGGGGGATTACCGGGGAGCTGTTTTTT.

The chain joins TRBV19 to TRBJ1-1; D is possibly TRBD1 (6 bases). The V gene's germline CDR1 is LNHDA and CDR2 SQIVND (reference sequence). The CDR3 spans 14 residues. Trimming left V 7 bases short and J 5 bases short, with 17 bases between. CDR3 in amino acids: CASKEQGAPTEAFF. The CDR3 DNA follows: TGTGCCAGTAAGGAACAGGGCGCCCCAACTGAAGCTTTCTTT.

V and J are TRBV30 and TRBJ2-6, with D perhaps TRBD1 (6 bases). CDR3 length: 15 amino acids. With 3 bases removed from V and 2 bases from J, the gap between germline ends came to 11 bases. CDR1 is GTSNPN, CDR2 SVGIG, per germline (reference sequence). The CDR3 loop reads CAWRARGPGANVLTF. In DNA form, the CDR3 reads TGTGCCTGGAGAGCCAGGGGACCTGGGGCCAACGTCCTGACTTTC. Full variable domain (missing parts from reference TRBV30 and TRBJ2-6): SQTIHQWPATLVQPVGSPLSLECTVEGTSNPNLYWYRQAAGRGLQLLFYSVGIGQISSEVPQNLSASRPQDRQFILSSKKLLLSDSGFYLCAWRARGPGANVLTFGAGSRLTVL.

The rearrangement links TRBV29-1 to TRBJ1-1; D not resolved. Deletions cut 6 bases from V and 2 bases from J, with 7 bases between. Germline V gene sequence: CDR1 SQVTM, CDR2 ANQGSEA. This CDR3 comprises 11 residues. The CDR3 nucleotides are TGCAGCGTCGCATTTAACACTGAAGCTTTCTTT. Protein product: CSVAFNTEAFF.

The table lists this clonotype with a few counts. J is TRBJ1-3 and V is TRBV15; D is possibly TRBD1 (5 bases). V gave up 3 bases and J gave up 1 base, with 13 bases separating them. The CDR3 spans 16 residues. The germline V gene encodes CDR1 LNHNV and CDR2 YYDKDF (reference sequence). DNA of the CDR3: TGTGCCACCAGCAGGGACAACCTCTTGTCTGGAAACACCATATATTTT. Its protein product is CATSRDNLLSGNTIYF. The full variable domain, its missing parts supplied by reference TRBV15 and TRBJ1-3, is DAMVIQNPRYQVTQFGKPVTLSCSQTLNHNVMYWYQQKSSQAPKLLFHYYDKDFNNEADTPDNFQSRRPNTSFCFLDIRSPGLGDTAMYLCATSRDNLLSGNTIYFGEGSWLTVV.

The V gene is TRBV5-1, the J gene TRBJ1-1, with D perhaps TRBD1 (5 bases). Germline V CDR1 and CDR2: SGHRS, YFSETQ. This CDR3 comprises 14 residues. V lost 4 bases and J 0 bases, leaving 10 bases between the germline ends. The CDR3, as DNA: TGCGCCAGCAGCGAACAGGATATGAACACTGAAGCTTTCTTT. Protein sequence: CASSEQDMNTEAFF.

This clonotype showed up many times. One end of the junction does not line up with germline, which may come from a read error. The rearrangement joins TRBV14 to TRBJ2-6; D gene unclear. Germline V gene lookup returns CDR1 SGHDN and CDR2 FVKESK. CDR3 size: 15 residues. The DNA for the CDR3 is TGCGCCAGCAGCCAGGTCTACTCTGGGGCCAACGTCCTGACTTTC. This encodes CASSQVYSGANVLTF.

This clonotype was seen repeatedly, ten times or more. This rearrangement joins TRBV19 to TRBJ2-2, with 9 bases identical to TRBD1. This CDR3 is 15 amino acids long. Trimming removed 3 bases from V and 4 bases from J; junction bases left unmatched: 3. Germline CDR1 LNHDA, CDR2 SQIVND (reference sequence). CDR3 nucleotides: TGTGCCAGTAGTATGGGGGACAGGGTCACCGGGGAGCTGTTTTTT. Amino acids: CASSMGDRVTGELFF.

This chain connects TRBV29-1 to TRBJ1-1, with 8 bases fitting TRBD1. CDR1 is SQVTM, CDR2 ANQGSEA, per germline. CDR3 length: 14 residues. Germline trimming cut 7 bases from V and 2 bases from J; bases unmatched to any gene: 9. The CDR3 is CSATLTGVNTEAFF. The CDR3 DNA sequence: TGCAGCGCGACCCTGACAGGGGTTAACACTGAAGCTTTCTTT.

The table lists this clonotype with a few counts. The chain carries TRBV4-3 and TRBJ2-2; 9 bases are shared with TRBD1. Germline values: CDR1 LGHNA, CDR2 YSLEER. The CDR3 extends over 18 amino acids. After removal of 3 bases from V and 6 bases from J, the junction contained 14 bases not matched to a gene. The CDR3 nucleotides read TGCGCCAGCAGCCATGCAAACAGGGGGCAACGAGTCGCCGGGGAGCTGTTTTTT. Its protein is CASSHANRGQRVAGELFF.

This clonotype was counted many times. The J gene is TRBJ1-2, the V gene TRBV5-1; no firm D call. This CDR3 contains 12 residues. V lost 0 bases, J lost 4 bases, and 4 bases lay in between. CDR1 is SGHRS, CDR2 YFSETQ, per germline. The CDR3 loop reads CASSLASYGYTF. In DNA form, the CDR3 reads TGCGCCAGCAGCTTGGCCAGCTATGGCTACACCTTC.

A few counts support this clonotype. CDR3 residues: CASSPLIEETQYF. CDR3 coding DNA: TGTGCCAGCAGTCCCCTAATTGAAGAGACCCAGTACTTC. The chain carries TRBV6-2 or TRBV6-3 and TRBJ2-5, with D hard to call. Trimming removed 5 bases at V and 3 bases at J, with 10 bases between. The germline gives CDR1 MNHEY, CDR2 SVGEGT. The CDR3 has 13 residues.

The rearrangement joins TRBV20-1 to TRBJ1-4; unclear D gene. The CDR3 totals 14 residues. Germline assignment: CDR1 DFQATT and CDR2 SNEGSKA (reference sequence). With 5 bases removed from V and 0 bases from J, the gap between germline ends came to 10 bases. The CDR3 is CSAQKDATNEKLFF. CDR3 nucleotide sequence: TGCAGTGCTCAAAAAGACGCAACTAATGAAAAACTGTTTTTT.

This clonotype was observed at least ten times. This rearrangement joins TRBV2 to TRBJ1-1; D uncertain. V gave up 3 bases and J gave up 1 base, with 6 bases separating them. The CDR3 length is 13 residues. The germline gives CDR1 SNHLY, CDR2 FYNNEI. Here the CDR3 reads CASSDQKNTEAFF. The CDR3 DNA reads TGTGCCAGCAGTGACCAGAAGAACACTGAAGCTTTCTTT.

The V gene is TRBV4-1, the J gene TRBJ2-1; 8 bases agree with TRBD2. CDR3 length equals 21 residues. Germline CDR1 and CDR2: MGHRA and YSYEKL. V lost 1 base to trimming and J lost 6 bases; unmatched junction nucleotides: 23. CDR3 loop: CASSQGVGRAVKEQQRNEQFF. The CDR3, as DNA: TGCGCCAGCAGCCAAGGCGTCGGGAGGGCCGTCAAAGAGCAACAGCGCAATGAGCAGTTCTTC.

Only a few counts were recorded for this clonotype. The V gene is TRBV18, the J gene TRBJ2-3; TRBD1 or TRBD2 may be the D gene (5 bases each). Germline assignment: CDR1 KGHSH and CDR2 LQKENI. This CDR3 is 17 amino acids long. The germline V and J ends were trimmed by 6 bases and 1 base, with 20 bases remaining between them. Here the CDR3 DNA reads TGTGCCAGCTCTCCAATGAGGGACCTCCTGGGCACAGATACGCAGTATTTT. Translated, it gives CASSPMRDLLGTDTQYF.

This clonotype has only a few counts. The CDR3 here is CASSQGGGGDTQYF. CDR3 coding DNA: TGTGCCAGCAGCCAAGGCGGGGGCGGGGATACGCAGTATTTT. The chain carries TRBV3-1 and TRBJ2-3; tentatively, D is TRBD2 (7 bases). The CDR3 runs 14 residues. The germline V gene has CDR1 LGHDT and CDR2 YNNKEL (reference sequence). V dropped 1 base and J dropped 6 bases, with 11 bases sitting between them.

This clonotype has at least ten counts. V is TRBV7-2 and J is TRBJ1-2; D is uncertain. This CDR3 spans 15 amino acids. V was pared by 2 bases and J by 2 bases, with 12 bases between. Per germline, CDR1 SGHTA and CDR2 FQGNSA. CDR3 in amino acids: CASSLSGSENYGYTF. In DNA, the CDR3 is TGTGCCAGCAGCTTATCCGGGTCGGAAAACTATGGCTACACCTTC.